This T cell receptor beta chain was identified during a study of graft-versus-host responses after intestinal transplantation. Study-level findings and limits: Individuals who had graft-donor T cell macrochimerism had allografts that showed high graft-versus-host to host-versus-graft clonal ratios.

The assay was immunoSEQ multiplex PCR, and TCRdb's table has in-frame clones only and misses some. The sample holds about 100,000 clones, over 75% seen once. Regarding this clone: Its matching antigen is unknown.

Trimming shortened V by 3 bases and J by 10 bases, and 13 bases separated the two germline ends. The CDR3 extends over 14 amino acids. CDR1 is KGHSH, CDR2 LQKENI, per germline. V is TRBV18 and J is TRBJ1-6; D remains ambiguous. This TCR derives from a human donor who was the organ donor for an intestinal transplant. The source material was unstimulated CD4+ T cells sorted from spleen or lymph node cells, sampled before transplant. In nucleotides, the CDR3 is TGTGCCAGCTCACCTAAAGTAAATGAATCACCCCTCCACTTT. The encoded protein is CASSPKVNESPLHF.